Listed below are T cell receptor beta chains from one sample, sequenced in a study of T cell responses to AZD1222 COVID-19 vaccine. Assay: immunoSEQ multiplex PCR; the TCRdb copy retains only in-frame clones and omits some. The data show roughly 110,000 clones, under 95% seen once. The source was peripheral blood, collected 28 days after the second AZD1222 dose. The receptors come from an adult who received the AZD1222 COVID-19 vaccine. Each CDR3 is given with its conserved first and last residue. A D gene is named only where the DNA matches it firmly. Rows may omit the clone size; those that give it use once, few, many or a size class.

v_call,j_call,clone_size,d_call,cdr3_length,cdr3_aa,cdr3_nt
TRBV7-6,TRBJ2-7,.,TRBD2,16,CASSPGLAGDYYEQYF,TGTGCCAGCAGCCCCGGACTAGCGGGGGACTACTACGAGCAGTACTTC
TRBV24-1,TRBJ2-1,.,TRBD2,17,CATRQTSGGAGYNEQFF,TGTGCCACCAGACAGACTAGCGGGGGGGCTGGCTACAATGAGCAGTTCTTC
TRBV18,TRBJ2-6,.,.,15,CASSPPLSGANVLTF,TGTGCCAGCTCACCACCGCTCTCTGGGGCCAACGTCCTGACTTTC
TRBV19,TRBJ1-5,.,.,14,CASSVRDSNQPQHF,TGTGCCAGTAGTGTCAGGGATAGCAATCAGCCCCAGCATTTT
TRBV18,TRBJ1-2,.,.,15,CASSLQGQSNYGYTF,TGTGCCAGCTCACTACAGGGTCAATCTAACTATGGCTACACCTTC
TRBV12-5,TRBJ2-3,.,TRBD2,15,CASEAGGDGTDTQYF,TGTGCTAGTGAAGCGGGAGGGGACGGCACAGATACGCAGTATTTT
TRBV27,TRBJ2-1,.,.,16,CASTTTPDGSYNEQFF,TGTGCCAGCACCACTACCCCGGACGGGTCCTACAATGAGCAGTTCTTC
TRBV2,TRBJ1-5,.,.,16,CASSEVLPQGNQPQHF,TGTGCCAGCAGTGAAGTTCTCCCCCAAGGGAATCAGCCCCAGCATTTT
TRBV2,TRBJ2-5,.,.,13,CASTGETQETQYF,TGTGCCAGCACAGGGGAAACCCAAGAGACCCAGTACTTC
TRBV24-1,TRBJ1-5,.,TRBD1,14,CATRGTGEHQPQHF,TGTGCCACAAGAGGGACAGGTGAACATCAGCCCCAGCATTTT
TRBV19,TRBJ2-4,few,TRBD1,15,CASRPGQAAKNIQYF,TGTGCCAGTCGACCGGGACAGGCAGCCAAAAACATTCAGTACTTC
TRBV11-2,TRBJ2-7,.,.,14,CASSFTGGSYEQYF,TGTGCCAGCAGCTTTACCGGCGGTTCCTACGAGCAGTACTTC
TRBV7-9,TRBJ2-5,.,TRBD2,14,CASSLTRGQETQYF,TGTGCCAGCAGCTTAACGCGGGGGCAAGAGACCCAGTACTTC
TRBV19,TRBJ1-2,few,.,18,CASSPRRTVTYSNYGYTF,TGTGCCAGTAGTCCCCGCCGGACCGTAACTTACTCTAACTATGGCTACACCTTC
TRBV11-2,TRBJ2-7,.,TRBD1,15,CASSPFGQGTYEQYF,TGTGCCAGCAGTCCCTTCGGACAGGGGACCTACGAGCAGTACTTC
TRBV18,TRBJ2-7,.,.,14,CASSPPLGGYEQYF,TGTGCCAGCTCACCACCTCTCGGGGGCTACGAGCAGTACTTC
TRBV4-3,TRBJ2-6,once,TRBD1,18,CASSVGQGANSGANVLTF,TGCGCCAGCAGCGTAGGACAGGGGGCCAACTCTGGGGCCAACGTCCTGACTTTC
TRBV12-3/TRBV12-4,TRBJ2-4,.,TRBD1,13,CASSLTGKNIQYF,TGTGCCAGCAGTTTGACAGGGAAAAACATTCAGTACTTC
TRBV19,TRBJ2-2,.,.,12,CASSIGGGELFF,TGTGCCAGTAGTATCGGCGGCGGGGAGCTGTTTTTT
TRBV28,TRBJ2-7,.,TRBD1,14,CASSTGTGEGEQYF,TGTGCCAGCAGCACCGGGACAGGGGAAGGGGAGCAGTACTTC
TRBV6-5,TRBJ1-6,.,.,15,CASIDSQLNNSPLHF,TGTGCCAGCATCGACAGCCAGCTGAATAATTCACCCCTCCACTTT
TRBV29-1,TRBJ2-5,.,.,12,CSVDGRAETQYF,TGCAGCGTTGATGGCAGGGCAGAGACCCAGTACTTC
TRBV2,TRBJ1-1,.,.,14,CASSEVVGNTEAFF,TGTGCCAGCAGTGAGGTCGTAGGCAACACTGAAGCTTTCTTT
TRBV11-2,TRBJ2-7,.,.,13,CASSSEASYEQYF,TGTGCCAGCAGCTCCGAGGCTTCCTACGAGCAGTACTTC
TRBV11-2,TRBJ1-3,.,.,14,CASSWGGGGNTIYF,TGTGCCAGCAGCTGGGGGGGAGGTGGAAACACCATATATTTT
TRBV15,TRBJ1-6,.,.,15,CATSRTPGSNSPLHF,TGTGCCACCAGCAGAACCCCGGGGAGTAATTCACCCCTCCACTTT
TRBV5-1,TRBJ2-3,.,TRBD2,18,CASTPWASGSTSTDTQYF,TGCGCCAGCACCCCTTGGGCTAGCGGGTCTACTAGCACAGATACGCAGTATTTT
TRBV5-1,TRBJ2-7,once,.,14,CASSLFTVSYEQYF,TGCGCCAGCAGCTTGTTTACCGTTTCCTACGAGCAGTACTTC
TRBV5-1,TRBJ2-6,.,.,15,CASSLQTSGANVLTF,TGCGCCAGCAGCTTGCAAACCTCTGGGGCCAACGTCCTGACTTTC
TRBV5-1,TRBJ2-2,.,.,14,CASSPALAAGELFF,TGCGCCAGCAGCCCCGCCCTCGCTGCCGGGGAGCTGTTTTTT
TRBV27,TRBJ2-1,.,.,16,CASSLRPGDSYNEQFF,TGTGCCAGCAGTTTAAGGCCAGGAGACTCCTACAATGAGCAGTTCTTC
TRBV10-3,TRBJ2-7,.,TRBD1,13,CAIGTVTPYEQYF,TGTGCCATCGGGACAGTAACTCCCTACGAGCAGTACTTC
TRBV7-8,TRBJ1-2,.,.,17,CASSHTADSPTEYGYTF,TGTGCCAGCAGCCACACTGCTGACAGCCCGACGGAGTATGGCTACACCTTC
TRBV5-8,TRBJ1-4,.,TRBD1,14,CASSPGGGYEKLFF,TGTGCCAGCAGTCCAGGGGGCGGGTATGAAAAACTGTTTTTT
TRBV2,TRBJ2-1,.,.,14,CASRASSANNEQFF,TGTGCCAGCAGGGCATCGTCAGCAAACAATGAGCAGTTCTTC
TRBV7-2,TRBJ2-1,.,.,14,CASSLSGYGNEQFF,TGTGCCAGCAGCTTATCGGGGTATGGGAATGAGCAGTTCTTC
TRBV13,TRBJ2-5,.,TRBD2,17,CASSNSGSGPLQETQYF,TGTGCCAGCAGTAATAGCGGGTCAGGGCCCCTACAAGAGACCCAGTACTTC
TRBV27,TRBJ2-1,.,TRBD1,14,CASSRAGGRNEQFF,TGTGCCAGCAGTCGCGCAGGGGGCCGGAATGAGCAGTTCTTC
TRBV18,TRBJ1-4,.,TRBD1,15,CASSPQGQGNEKLFF,TGTGCCAGCTCACCACAGGGACAGGGTAATGAAAAACTGTTTTTT
TRBV5-4,TRBJ2-5,.,.,14,CASSLGRPQETQYF,TGTGCCAGCAGCTTAGGCAGGCCCCAAGAGACCCAGTACTTC
TRBV4-2,TRBJ2-1,.,.,15,CASSQTRASYNEQFF,TGTGCCAGCAGCCAGACAAGGGCCTCCTACAATGAGCAGTTCTTC
TRBV6-6,TRBJ1-5,.,.,14,CASSYGGRGQPQHF,TGTGCCAGCAGTTACGGGGGCCGGGGTCAGCCCCAGCATTTT
TRBV7-9,TRBJ2-7,once,TRBD2,19,CASSYPRLGPGTSGYEQYF,TGTGCCAGCAGCTATCCTCGGTTGGGGCCCGGGACTAGCGGCTACGAGCAGTACTTC
TRBV5-4,TRBJ2-7,.,.,15,CASSLSGSRSYEQYF,TGTGCCAGCAGCTTGTCGGGTAGTCGGTCCTACGAGCAGTACTTC
TRBV5-6,TRBJ2-1,.,TRBD2,13,CASNRAPREARFF,TGTGCCAGCAATCGGGCTCCTCGGGAGGCCAGGTTCTTC
TRBV30,TRBJ1-5,.,TRBD1,17,CAWSLGQGATSNQPQHF,TGTGCCTGGAGCCTCGGACAGGGGGCGACCTCCAATCAGCCCCAGCATTTT
TRBV5-1,TRBJ2-1,.,TRBD1,16,CASSLDRGGRYNEQFF,TGCGCCAGCAGCCTGGACAGGGGCGGTCGGTACAATGAGCAGTTCTTC
TRBV18,TRBJ1-1,.,.,14,CASSETDTNTEAFF,TGTGCCAGCTCAGAGACAGATACGAACACTGAAGCTTTCTTT
TRBV5-1,TRBJ1-1,.,.,15,CASATDWGMNTEAFF,TGCGCCAGTGCTACCGACTGGGGTATGAACACTGAAGCTTTCTTT
TRBV6-2/TRBV6-3,TRBJ1-5,once,TRBD1,16,CASSYGEGQRNQPQHF,TGTGCCAGCAGTTACGGGGAGGGACAGCGCAATCAGCCCCAGCATTTT
TRBV7-2,TRBJ1-2,.,.,13,CASSPRENYGYTF,TGTGCCAGCAGCCCCAGGGAAAACTATGGCTACACCTTC
TRBV6-5,TRBJ1-2,.,.,13,CASTTGNGYGYTF,TGTGCCAGCACAACAGGGAACGGGTATGGCTACACCTTC
TRBV19,TRBJ1-1,.,.,14,CASSSGSVSTEAFF,TGTGCCAGTAGTTCAGGGTCGGTAAGCACTGAAGCTTTCTTT
TRBV5-6,TRBJ1-1,.,.,15,CASSFMQSSGGEAFF,TGTGCCAGCAGCTTTATGCAGTCGTCGGGCGGGGAAGCTTTCTTT
TRBV12-3/TRBV12-4,TRBJ2-2,.,.,13,CASSLRDTGELFF,TGTGCCAGCAGTTTACGGGACACCGGGGAGCTGTTTTTT
TRBV11-2,TRBJ2-1,.,TRBD1,17,CASSLTRLRDRVNEQFF,TGTGCCAGCAGCCTTACGAGGCTACGCGACAGGGTCAATGAGCAGTTCTTC
TRBV7-2,TRBJ2-7,.,.,12,CASRTGSYEQYF,TGTGCCAGCAGGACAGGTTCCTACGAGCAGTACTTC
TRBV6-5,TRBJ2-7,.,TRBD1,15,CASSYETGNPYEQYF,TGTGCCAGCAGTTACGAGACAGGGAACCCCTACGAGCAGTACTTC
TRBV29-1,TRBJ2-2,once,.,11,CSVGVPGELFF,TGCAGCGTTGGGGTCCCCGGGGAGCTGTTTTTT
TRBV5-1,TRBJ1-1,few,TRBD1,15,CASSEQQGAKTEAFF,TGCGCCAGCAGCGAACAACAGGGGGCAAAGACTGAAGCTTTCTTT